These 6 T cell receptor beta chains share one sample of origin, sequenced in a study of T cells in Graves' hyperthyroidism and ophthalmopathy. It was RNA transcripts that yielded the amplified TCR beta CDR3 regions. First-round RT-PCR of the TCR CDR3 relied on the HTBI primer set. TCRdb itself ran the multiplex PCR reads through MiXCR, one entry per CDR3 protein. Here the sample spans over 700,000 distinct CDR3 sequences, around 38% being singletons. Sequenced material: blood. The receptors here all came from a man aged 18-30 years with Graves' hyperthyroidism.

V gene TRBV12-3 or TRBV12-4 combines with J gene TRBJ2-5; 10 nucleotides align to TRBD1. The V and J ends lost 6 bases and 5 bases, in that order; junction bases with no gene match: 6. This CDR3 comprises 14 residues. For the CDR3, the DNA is TGTGCCAGCAGATCCGGGACAGGGGTGGAGACCCAGTACTTC. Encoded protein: CASRSGTGVETQYF.

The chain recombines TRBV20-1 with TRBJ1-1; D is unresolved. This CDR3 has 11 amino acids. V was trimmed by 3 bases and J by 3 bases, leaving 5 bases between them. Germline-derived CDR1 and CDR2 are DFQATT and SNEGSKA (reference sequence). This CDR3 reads CSARRHTEAFF. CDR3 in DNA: TGCAGTGCTAGGAGACACACTGAAGCTTTCTTT.

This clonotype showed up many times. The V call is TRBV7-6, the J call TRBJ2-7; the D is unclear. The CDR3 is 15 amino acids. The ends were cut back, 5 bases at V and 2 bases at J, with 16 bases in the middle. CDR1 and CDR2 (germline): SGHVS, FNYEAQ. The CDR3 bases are TGTGCCAGCAGCCCCCAAGGCCTGGGCCCCTACGAGCAGTACTTC. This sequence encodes CASSPQGLGPYEQYF.

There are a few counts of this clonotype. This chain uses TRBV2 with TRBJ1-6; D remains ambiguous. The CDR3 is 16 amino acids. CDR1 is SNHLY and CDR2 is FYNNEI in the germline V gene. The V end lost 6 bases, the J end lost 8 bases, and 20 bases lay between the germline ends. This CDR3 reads CASRDLFRNSYSPLHF. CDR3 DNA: TGTGCCAGCAGGGACCTATTTAGGAATTCGTATTCACCCCTCCACTTT.

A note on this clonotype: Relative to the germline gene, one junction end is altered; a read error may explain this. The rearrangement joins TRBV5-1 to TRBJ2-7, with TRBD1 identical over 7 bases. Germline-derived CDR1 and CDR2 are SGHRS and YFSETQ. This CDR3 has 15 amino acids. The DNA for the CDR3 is TGCGCCAGCAGCCCCCGGGACAGAAGAATTTACGGGCAGTACTTC. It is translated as CASSPRDRRIYGQYF.

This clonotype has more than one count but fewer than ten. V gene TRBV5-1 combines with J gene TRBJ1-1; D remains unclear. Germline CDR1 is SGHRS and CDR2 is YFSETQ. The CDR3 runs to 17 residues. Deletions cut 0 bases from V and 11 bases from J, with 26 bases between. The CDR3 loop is CASSLGSIGPSTDLAFF. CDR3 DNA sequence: TGCGCCAGCAGCTTGGGCTCCATCGGGCCGTCAACCGACTTGGCTTTCTTT.